Following are 8 T cell receptor beta chains from one sample sequenced in a study of shared clonotypes between healthy human individuals (dated by TCRdb to about 2020). The receptor library was made with the immunoSEQ multiplex PCR assay. Entries here come from immuneACCESS through TCRdb and include only in-frame sequences with V and J called. Some clones fail to appear in such tables; in the studies checked, an unresolved V gene covers under half of the shortfall, and the cause of the remainder is unknown. Recorded for this sample are hundreds of thousands of clones; 55% to 85% of them occurred a single time. Together, the top ten hold about 1.8% of the sample. Material for sequencing was memory CD4+ T cells sorted from blood. The cell subset or site label, as the study defines it: CD45RA-negative fraction. Receptors originate from a woman aged 30 to 39 in good health.

In its sample, this clone was seen once. The chain uses TRBV5-4 and TRBJ2-1; 14 nucleotides line up with TRBD2. The V gene's germline CDR1 is SGHNT and CDR2 YYREEE (reference sequence). CDR3 size: 15 residues. The ends lost 3 bases at V and 7 bases at J; junction bases unmatched: 3. CDR3 in DNA: TGTGCCAGCAGCTCCAGACTAGCGGGAGGGAATGAGCAGTTCTTC. Encoded protein: CASSSRLAGGNEQFF. The full variable domain, with the rest looked up from reference TRBV5-4 and TRBJ2-1, is ETGVTQSPTHLIKTRGQQVTLRCSSQSGHNTVSWYQQALGQGPQFIFQYYREEENGRGNFPPRFSGLQFPNYSSELNVNALELDDSALYLCASSSRLAGGNEQFFGPGTRLTVL.

The J gene is TRBJ2-5, the V gene TRBV7-3, with TRBD1 matching over 7 bases. The V gene end was trimmed by 5 bases and the J gene end by 2 bases; junction bases not matched to a gene: 5. CDR1 and CDR2 (germline): SGHTA, FQGTGA. The CDR3 is 14 amino acids. CDR3 region: CASSLGTAQETQYF. The CDR3 DNA reads as TGTGCCAGCAGCCTCGGGACAGCACAAGAGACCCAGTACTTC.

V usage is TRBV30 and J usage is TRBJ2-5, with D hard to call. The CDR3 has 13 residues. V shed 3 bases and J shed 5 bases, with 13 bases lying between them. From germline, CDR1 is GTSNPN and CDR2 SVGIG (reference sequence). The chain's CDR3 is CAWSLLGRETQYF. DNA of the CDR3: TGTGCCTGGAGCCTATTAGGGCGGGAGACCCAGTACTTC.

This clone appeared a few times. The genes are TRBV28 and TRBJ1-2, with unresolved D. The CDR3 has 15 residues. V lost 5 bases to trimming and J lost 0 bases, with 13 bases between them. The germline gives CDR1 MDHEN, CDR2 SYDVKM. Written as DNA, the CDR3 is TGTGCCAGCAGTCCCCGGACCCATACTAACTATGGCTACACCTTC. It codes for CASSPRTHTNYGYTF.

This clone was observed a few times. The V call is TRBV5-4, the J call TRBJ2-2; D possibly uses TRBD1 or TRBD2 (6 bases each). The CDR3 contains 14 residues. V was clipped by 2 bases and J by 6 bases, with 11 bases between them. CDR1 is SGHNT and CDR2 is YYREEE in the germline V gene (reference sequence). This CDR3 is CASSFSGGSGELFF. CDR3 nucleotides: TGTGCCAGCAGCTTCTCCGGGGGCTCCGGGGAGCTGTTTTTT. Looking up the rest from reference TRBV5-4 and TRBJ2-2 gives the full variable domain: ETGVTQSPTHLIKTRGQQVTLRCSSQSGHNTVSWYQQALGQGPQFIFQYYREEENGRGNFPPRFSGLQFPNYSSELNVNALELDDSALYLCASSFSGGSGELFFGEGSRLTVL.

Of note for this clone: This sample includes further DNA sequences coding for the same CDR3. The gene calls are TRBV11-3 and TRBJ2-3, with D unresolved. CDR1 is SGHNT, CDR2 YENEEA, per germline. This CDR3 is built from 13 residues. V gave up 1 base and J gave up 4 bases, with 6 bases separating them. CDR3 DNA: TGTGCCAGCAGCTTAGTAGGAGCAGATACGCAGTATTTT. Its protein product is CASSLVGADTQYF.

The chain links TRBV28 to TRBJ2-5; 9 bases fit TRBD2. The CDR3 loop spans 16 amino acids. Germline V gives CDR1 MDHEN, CDR2 SYDVKM. V was clipped by 3 bases and J by 1 base; unmatched bases: 6. CDR3 in amino acids: CASSFGLAGSQETQYF. The CDR3 DNA is TGTGCCAGCAGTTTCGGGCTAGCGGGAAGCCAAGAGACCCAGTACTTC.

This clone has just a few counts. The rearrangement links TRBV5-1 to TRBJ1-2; 9 bases align to TRBD1. Germline values: CDR1 SGHRS, CDR2 YFSETQ. The V gene end was trimmed by 3 bases and the J gene end by 1 base; junction bases not matched to a gene: 7. This CDR3 is built from 16 residues. The CDR3 nucleotides are TGCGCCAGCAGCTCTCCCGGGACAGGGATTAACTATGGCTACACCTTC. This translates into CASSSPGTGINYGYTF.